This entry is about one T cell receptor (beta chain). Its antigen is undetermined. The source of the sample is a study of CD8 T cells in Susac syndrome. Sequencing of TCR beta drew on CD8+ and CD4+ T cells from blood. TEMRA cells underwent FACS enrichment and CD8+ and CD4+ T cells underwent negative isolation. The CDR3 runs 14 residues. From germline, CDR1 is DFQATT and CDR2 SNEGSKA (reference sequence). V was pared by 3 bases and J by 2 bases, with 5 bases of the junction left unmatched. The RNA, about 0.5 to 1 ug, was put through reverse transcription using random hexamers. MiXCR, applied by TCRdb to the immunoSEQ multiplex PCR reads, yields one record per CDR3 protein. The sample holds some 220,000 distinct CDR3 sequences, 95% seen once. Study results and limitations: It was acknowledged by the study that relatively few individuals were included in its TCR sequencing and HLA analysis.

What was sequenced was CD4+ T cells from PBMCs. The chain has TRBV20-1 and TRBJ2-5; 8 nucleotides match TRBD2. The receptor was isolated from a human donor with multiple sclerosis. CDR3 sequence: CSASRVAGQETQYF. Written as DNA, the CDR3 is TGCAGTGCTAGCAGGGTAGCGGGACAAGAGACCCAGTACTTC.